This T cell receptor beta chain emerged from a study of TIL therapy for anti-PD-1-resistant metastatic lung cancer. Study in general: Half of patients were current or former smokers.

Sequencing used immunoSEQ v3. Produced via immunoSEQ multiplex PCR; TCRdb's table is partial and in-frame only. The sample has nearly 15,000 clones, approximately 85% seen once. The CDR3 runs 12 residues. V lost 8 bases and J 5 bases, leaving 12 bases between the germline ends. From germline, CDR1 is LNHDA and CDR2 SQIVND (reference sequence). Overall study results and limits: The cohort had more treatment-naive, never-smoker and oncogene-addicted patients than typical.

As to time point: pre-treatment sample, taken before nivolumab and TIL therapy. Turning to this clone: Its antigen is unknown.

The clonotype was recovered from a person aged 30 to 80 with non-small cell lung cancer. The chain recombines TRBV19 with TRBJ2-5; D gene ambiguous. Sequencing used blood, obtained at baseline. The CDR3 protein is CASSEGKETQYF. CDR3 nucleotides: TGTGCCAGTTCTGAAGGGAAGGAGACCCAGTACTTC.